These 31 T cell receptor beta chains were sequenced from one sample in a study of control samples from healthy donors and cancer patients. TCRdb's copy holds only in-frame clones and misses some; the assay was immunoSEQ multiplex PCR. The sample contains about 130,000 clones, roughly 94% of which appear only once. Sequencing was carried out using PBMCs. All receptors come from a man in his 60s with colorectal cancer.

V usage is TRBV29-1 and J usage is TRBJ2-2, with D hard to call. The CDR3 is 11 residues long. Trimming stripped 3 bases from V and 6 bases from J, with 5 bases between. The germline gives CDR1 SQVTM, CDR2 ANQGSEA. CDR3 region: CSVDIAGELFF. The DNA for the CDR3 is TGCAGCGTTGACATAGCCGGGGAGCTGTTTTTT.

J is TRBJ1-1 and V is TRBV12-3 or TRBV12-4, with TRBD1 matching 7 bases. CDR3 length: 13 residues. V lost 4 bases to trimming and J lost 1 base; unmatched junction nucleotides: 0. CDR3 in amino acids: CASSWTGNTEAFF. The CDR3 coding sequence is TGTGCCAGCAGTTGGACAGGGAACACTGAAGCTTTCTTT.

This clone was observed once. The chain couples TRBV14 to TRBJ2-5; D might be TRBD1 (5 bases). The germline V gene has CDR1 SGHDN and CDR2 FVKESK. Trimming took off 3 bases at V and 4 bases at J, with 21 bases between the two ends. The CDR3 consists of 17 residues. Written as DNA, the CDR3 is TGTGCCAGCAGCCAGGCAGGGATTGATTCCAACCGAGAGACCCAGTACTTC. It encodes CASSQAGIDSNRETQYF.

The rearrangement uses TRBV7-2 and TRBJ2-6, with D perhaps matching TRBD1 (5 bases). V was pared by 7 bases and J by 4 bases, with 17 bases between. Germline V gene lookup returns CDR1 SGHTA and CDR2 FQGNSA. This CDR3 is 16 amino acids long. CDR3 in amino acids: CASTSAGAEGANVLTF. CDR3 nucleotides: TGTGCCAGCACCTCGGCTGGGGCTGAAGGGGCCAACGTCCTGACTTTC.

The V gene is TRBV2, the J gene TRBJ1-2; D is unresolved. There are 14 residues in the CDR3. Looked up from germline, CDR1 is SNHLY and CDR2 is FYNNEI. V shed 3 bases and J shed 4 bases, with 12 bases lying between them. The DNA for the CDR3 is TGTGCCAGCAGTGAGGCCAGTACTTCCTATGGCTACACCTTC. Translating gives CASSEASTSYGYTF.

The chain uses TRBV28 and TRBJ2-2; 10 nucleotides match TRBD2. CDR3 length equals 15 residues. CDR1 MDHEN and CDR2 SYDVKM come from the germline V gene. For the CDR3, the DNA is TGTGCAGCTAGCGGGGGACCATATGGGGGCGGGGAGCTGTTTTTT. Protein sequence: CAASGGPYGGGELFF.

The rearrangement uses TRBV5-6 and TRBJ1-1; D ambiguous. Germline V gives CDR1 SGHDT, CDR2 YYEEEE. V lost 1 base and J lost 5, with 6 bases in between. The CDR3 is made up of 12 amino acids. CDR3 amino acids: CASSLLSTEAFF. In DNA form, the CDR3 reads TGTGCCAGCAGCTTGTTAAGTACTGAAGCTTTCTTT.

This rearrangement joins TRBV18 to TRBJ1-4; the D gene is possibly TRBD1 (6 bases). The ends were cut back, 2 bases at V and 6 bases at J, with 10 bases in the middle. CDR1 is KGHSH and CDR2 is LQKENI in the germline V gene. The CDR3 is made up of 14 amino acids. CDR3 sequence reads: CASSPVDRDEKLFF. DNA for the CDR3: TGTGCCAGCTCACCAGTGGACAGAGATGAAAAACTGTTTTTT.

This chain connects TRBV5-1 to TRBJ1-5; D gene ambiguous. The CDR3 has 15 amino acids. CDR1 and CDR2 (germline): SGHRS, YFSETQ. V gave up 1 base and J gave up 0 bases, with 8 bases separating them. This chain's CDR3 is CASSLSGDSNQPQHF. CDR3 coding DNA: TGCGCCAGCAGCTTGAGCGGGGATAGCAATCAGCCCCAGCATTTT.

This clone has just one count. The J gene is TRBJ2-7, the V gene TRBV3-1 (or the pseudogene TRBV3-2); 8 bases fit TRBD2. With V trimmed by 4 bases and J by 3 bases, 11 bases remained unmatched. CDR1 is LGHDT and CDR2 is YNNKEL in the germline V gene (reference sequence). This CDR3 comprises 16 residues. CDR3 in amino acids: CASSPAGGRGVYEQYF. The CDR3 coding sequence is TGTGCCAGCAGCCCCGCCGGAGGGCGGGGGGTCTACGAGCAGTACTTC.

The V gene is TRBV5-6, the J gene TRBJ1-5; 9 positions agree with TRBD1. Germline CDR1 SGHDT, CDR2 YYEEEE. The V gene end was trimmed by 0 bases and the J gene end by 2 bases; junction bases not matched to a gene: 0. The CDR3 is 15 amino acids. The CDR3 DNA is TGTGCCAGCAGCTTGGGGACAGGGGGCAATCAGCCCCAGCATTTT. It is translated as CASSLGTGGNQPQHF.

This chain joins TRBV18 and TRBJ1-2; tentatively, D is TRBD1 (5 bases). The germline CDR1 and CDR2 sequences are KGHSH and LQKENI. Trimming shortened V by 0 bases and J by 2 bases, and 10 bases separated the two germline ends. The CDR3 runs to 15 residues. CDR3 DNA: TGTGCCAGCTCACCACCGACGGGGGAAAACTATGGCTACACCTTC. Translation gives CASSPPTGENYGYTF.

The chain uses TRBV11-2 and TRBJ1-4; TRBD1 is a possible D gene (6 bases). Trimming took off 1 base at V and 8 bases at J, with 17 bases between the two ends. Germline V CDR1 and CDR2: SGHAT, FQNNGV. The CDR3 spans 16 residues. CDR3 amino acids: CASSLGPQGLGEKLFF. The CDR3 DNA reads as TGTGCCAGCAGCTTAGGACCACAGGGTCTGGGGGAAAAACTGTTTTTT.

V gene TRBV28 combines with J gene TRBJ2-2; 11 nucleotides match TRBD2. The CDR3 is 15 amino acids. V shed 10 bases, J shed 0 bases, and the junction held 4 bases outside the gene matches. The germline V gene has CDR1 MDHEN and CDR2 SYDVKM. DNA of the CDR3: TGTGCCACTCTGGGACTAGCGGCGAACACCGGGGAGCTGTTTTTT. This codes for CATLGLAANTGELFF.

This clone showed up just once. CDR3 sequence: CASSLLRGPVGTGELFF. The CDR3 DNA follows: TGTGCCAGCAGCTTACTAAGGGGGCCAGTAGGCACCGGGGAGCTGTTTTTT. The chain combines TRBV28 with TRBJ2-2, with 7 bases matching TRBD1. The CDR3 spans 17 residues. CDR1 MDHEN and CDR2 SYDVKM come from the germline V gene. V shed 6 bases, J shed 4 bases, and the junction held 14 bases outside the gene matches.

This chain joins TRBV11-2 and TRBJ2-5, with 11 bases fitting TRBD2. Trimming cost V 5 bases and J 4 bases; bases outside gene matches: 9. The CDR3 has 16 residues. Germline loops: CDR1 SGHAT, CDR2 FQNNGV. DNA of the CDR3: TGTGCCAGCAGCCTCCTAGCGGGAGGAAGGGGAGAGACCCAGTACTTC. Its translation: CASSLLAGGRGETQYF.

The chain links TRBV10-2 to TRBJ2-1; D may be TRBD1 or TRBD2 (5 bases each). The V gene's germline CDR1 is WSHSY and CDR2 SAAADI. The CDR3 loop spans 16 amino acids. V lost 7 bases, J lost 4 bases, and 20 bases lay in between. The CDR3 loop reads CASTRGIQASYNEQFF. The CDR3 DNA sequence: TGCGCCAGCACCCGAGGGATACAGGCGAGTTACAATGAGCAGTTCTTC.

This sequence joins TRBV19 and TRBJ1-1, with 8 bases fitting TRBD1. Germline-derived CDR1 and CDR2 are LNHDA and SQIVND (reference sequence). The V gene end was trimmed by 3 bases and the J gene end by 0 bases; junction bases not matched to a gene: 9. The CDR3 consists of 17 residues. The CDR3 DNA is TGTGCCAGTAGTATTGGACAGGGTTCCTACATGAACACTGAAGCTTTCTTT. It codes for CASSIGQGSYMNTEAFF.

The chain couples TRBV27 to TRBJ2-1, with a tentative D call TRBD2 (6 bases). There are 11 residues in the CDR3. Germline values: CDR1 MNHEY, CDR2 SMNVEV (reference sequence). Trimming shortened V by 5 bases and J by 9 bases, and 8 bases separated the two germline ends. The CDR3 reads CASSPGGEQFF. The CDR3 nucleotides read TGTGCCAGCAGTCCCGGGGGTGAGCAGTTCTTC.

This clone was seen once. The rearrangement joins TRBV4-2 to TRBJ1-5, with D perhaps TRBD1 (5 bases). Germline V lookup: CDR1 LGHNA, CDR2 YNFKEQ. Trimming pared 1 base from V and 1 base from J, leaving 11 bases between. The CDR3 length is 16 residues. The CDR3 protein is CASSQGGKESNQPQHF. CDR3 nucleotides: TGTGCCAGCAGCCAAGGGGGGAAAGAGAGCAATCAGCCCCAGCATTTT.

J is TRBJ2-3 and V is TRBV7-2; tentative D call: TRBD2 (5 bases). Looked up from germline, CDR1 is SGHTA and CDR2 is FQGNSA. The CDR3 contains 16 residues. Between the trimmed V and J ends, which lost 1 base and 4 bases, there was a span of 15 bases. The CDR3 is CASSLVFSDGADTQYF. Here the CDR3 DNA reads TGTGCCAGCAGCTTAGTTTTTTCGGACGGGGCAGATACGCAGTATTTT.

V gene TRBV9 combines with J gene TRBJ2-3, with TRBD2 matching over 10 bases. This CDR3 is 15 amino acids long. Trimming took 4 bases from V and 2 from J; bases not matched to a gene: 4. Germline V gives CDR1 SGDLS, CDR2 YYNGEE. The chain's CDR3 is CASSRAGGFTDTQYF. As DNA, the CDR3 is TGTGCCAGCAGCCGAGCGGGGGGGTTCACAGATACGCAGTATTTT.

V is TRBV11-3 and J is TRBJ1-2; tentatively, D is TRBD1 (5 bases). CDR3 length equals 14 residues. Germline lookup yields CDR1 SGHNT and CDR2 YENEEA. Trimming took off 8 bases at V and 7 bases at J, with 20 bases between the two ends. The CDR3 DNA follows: TGTGCCAGCGTCATTATGGCGGGGGTGGGTGGCTACACCTTC. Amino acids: CASVIMAGVGGYTF. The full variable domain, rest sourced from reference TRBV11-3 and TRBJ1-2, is EAGVVQSPRYKIIEKKQPVAFWCNPISGHNTLYWYLQNLGQGPELLIRYENEEAVDDSQLPKDRFSAERLKGVDSTLKIQPAELGDSAVYLCASVIMAGVGGYTFGSGTRLTVV.

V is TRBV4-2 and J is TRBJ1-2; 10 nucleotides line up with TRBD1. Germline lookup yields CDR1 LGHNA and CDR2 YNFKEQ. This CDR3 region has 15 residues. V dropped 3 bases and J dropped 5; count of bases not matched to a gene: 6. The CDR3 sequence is CASSQERTGGYGYTF. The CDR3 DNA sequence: TGTGCCAGCAGCCAGGAACGGACAGGGGGTTATGGCTACACCTTC.

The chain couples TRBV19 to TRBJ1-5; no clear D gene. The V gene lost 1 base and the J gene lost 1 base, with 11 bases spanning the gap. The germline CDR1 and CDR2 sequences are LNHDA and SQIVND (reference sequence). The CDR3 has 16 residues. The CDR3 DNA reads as TGTGCCAGTAGTATAGGAACATCAGCGAGCAATCAGCCCCAGCATTTT. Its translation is CASSIGTSASNQPQHF.

The CDR3 region is CASSQVPGTYEQYF. In DNA, the CDR3 is TGCGCCAGCAGCCAAGTCCCGGGAACCTACGAGCAGTACTTC. This rearrangement joins TRBV4-1 to TRBJ2-7, with a weak D call TRBD2 (5 bases). V lost 1 base and J lost 2, with 9 bases in between. Germline values: CDR1 MGHRA, CDR2 YSYEKL. The CDR3 is 14 amino acids.

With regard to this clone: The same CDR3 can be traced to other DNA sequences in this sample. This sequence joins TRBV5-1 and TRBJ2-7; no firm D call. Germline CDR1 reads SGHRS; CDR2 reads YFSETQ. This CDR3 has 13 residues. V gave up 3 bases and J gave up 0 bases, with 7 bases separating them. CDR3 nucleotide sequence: TGCGCCAGCAGCTCTGGGCCCTCCTACGAGCAGTACTTC. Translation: CASSSGPSYEQYF.

In DNA, the CDR3 is TGTGCCAGCAGTCGGACAGGGGTCCCTGGAAACACCATATATTTT. Protein sequence: CASSRTGVPGNTIYF. The chain joins TRBV6-5 to TRBJ1-3; 9 bases match TRBD1. V lost 5 bases to trimming and J lost 2 bases; unmatched junction nucleotides: 4. Germline values: CDR1 MNHEY, CDR2 SVGAGI. This CDR3 spans 15 amino acids.

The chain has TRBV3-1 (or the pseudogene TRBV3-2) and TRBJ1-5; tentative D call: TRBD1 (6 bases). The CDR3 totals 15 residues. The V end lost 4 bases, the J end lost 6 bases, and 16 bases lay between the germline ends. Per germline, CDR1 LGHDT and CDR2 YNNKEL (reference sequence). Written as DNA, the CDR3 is TGTGCCAGCAGCCTGGGGGCAGGGGTGAGTCAGCCCCAGCATTTT. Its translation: CASSLGAGVSQPQHF.

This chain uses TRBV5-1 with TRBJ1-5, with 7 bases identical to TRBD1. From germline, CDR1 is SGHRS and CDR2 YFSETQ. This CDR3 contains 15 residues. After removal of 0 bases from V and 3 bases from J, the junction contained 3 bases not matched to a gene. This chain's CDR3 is CASSLGDRDNQPQHF. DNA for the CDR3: TGCGCCAGCAGCTTGGGAGACAGGGACAATCAGCCCCAGCATTTT.

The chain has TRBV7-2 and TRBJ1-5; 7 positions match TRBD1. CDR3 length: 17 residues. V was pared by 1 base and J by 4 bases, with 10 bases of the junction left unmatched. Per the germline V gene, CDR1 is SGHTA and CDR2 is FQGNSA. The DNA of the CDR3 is TGTGCCAGCAGCTTAGGACAGGGACCAAGGGGTAATCAGCCCCAGCATTTT. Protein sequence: CASSLGQGPRGNQPQHF.